The present TCR beta chain was sequenced within a study of T-cell memory formation after mild COVID-19. J lost 2 bases, V lost 2 bases, and 7 bases had no gene match. CDR1 SNHLY and CDR2 FYNNEI come from the germline V gene. CDR3 size: 17 residues. This clonotype was counted between two and nine times. TCRdb passed the 5' RACE reads through MiXCR, listing each CDR3 protein once. The sample has about 560,000 distinct CDR3 sequences; about 20% are singletons. The specimen sequenced was PBMCs or a T cell subset sorted from them (not recorded which). The chain has TRBV2 and TRBJ2-1, with 9 bases matching TRBD2. This sequence originates from an adult woman who had mild COVID-19 (a few samples of this study predate the infection). Cell type and time point are not known. CDR3 in amino acids: CASSESASGVPYNEQFF. DNA of the CDR3: TGTGCCAGCAGTGAATCCGCTAGCGGGGTCCCCTACAATGAGCAGTTCTTC. Supplemented by reference TRBV2 and TRBJ2-1, the full variable domain reads EPEVTQTPSHQVTQMGQEVILRCVPISNHLYFYWYRQILGQKVEFLVSFYNNEISEKSEIFDDQFSVERPDGSNFTLKIRSTKLEDSAMYFCASSESASGVPYNEQFFGPGTRLTVL.